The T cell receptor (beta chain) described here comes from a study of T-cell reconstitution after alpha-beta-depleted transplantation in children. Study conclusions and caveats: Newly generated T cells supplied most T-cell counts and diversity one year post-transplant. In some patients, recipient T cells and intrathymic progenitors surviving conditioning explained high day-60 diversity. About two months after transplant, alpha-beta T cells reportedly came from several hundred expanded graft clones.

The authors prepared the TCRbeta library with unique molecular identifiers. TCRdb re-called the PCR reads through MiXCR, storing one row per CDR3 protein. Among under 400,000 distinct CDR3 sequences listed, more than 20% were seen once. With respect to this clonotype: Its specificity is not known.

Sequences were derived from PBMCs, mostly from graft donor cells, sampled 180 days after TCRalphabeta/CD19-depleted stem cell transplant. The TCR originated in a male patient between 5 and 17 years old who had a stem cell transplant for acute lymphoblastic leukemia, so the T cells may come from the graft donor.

CDR3 in DNA: TGTGCCAGCAGCTTGGGGGACAGGGAGGTTCGTGAAGCTTTCTTT. Encoded protein: CASSLGDREVREAFF. The V call is TRBV5-6, the J call TRBJ1-1; 9 positions agree with TRBD1. CDR1 SGHDT and CDR2 YYEEEE come from the germline V gene. This CDR3 spans 15 amino acids. The junction had 7 bases not matched to a gene; V was cut back by 0 bases and J by 7 bases.